A single sample is the source of the 18 T cell receptor beta chains below, sequenced in a study of CD8 T cells in Susac syndrome. Random hexamers were used to reverse transcribe an amount of about 0.45 to 1 ug RNA. TCRdb re-called the immunoSEQ multiplex PCR reads with MiXCR, one entry per CDR3 protein. The data contain around 140,000 distinct CDR3 sequences, about 95% of them seen just once; the ten biggest clones take up 0.13% to 0.15%. Sequenced sample: CD4+ T cells from PBMCs. The receptors shown here come from a human donor with Susac syndrome.

The gene calls are TRBV3-1 and TRBJ1-1; D ambiguous. Germline lookup yields CDR1 LGHDT and CDR2 YNNKEL (reference sequence). V was pared by 2 bases and J by 1 base, with 20 bases between. The CDR3 totals 18 residues. The CDR3 protein is CASSQWGGQANPNTEAFF. The CDR3 DNA follows: TGTGCCAGCAGCCAATGGGGAGGGCAGGCGAATCCGAACACTGAAGCTTTCTTT. Looking up the rest from reference TRBV3-1 and TRBJ1-1 gives the full variable domain: DTAVSQTPKYLVTQMGNDKSIKCEQNLGHDTMYWYKQDSKKFLKIMFSYNNKELIINETVPNRFSPKSPDKAHLNLHINSLELGDSAVYFCASSQWGGQANPNTEAFFGQGTRLTVV.

The rearrangement uses TRBV7-2 and TRBJ2-1, with D maybe TRBD2 (5 bases). V was pared by 3 bases and J by 0 bases, with 12 bases between. Germline V gives CDR1 SGHTA, CDR2 FQGNSA. The CDR3 is 16 amino acids. The CDR3 coding sequence is TGTGCCAGCAGCTTTGGCGGGCGTTACTCCTACAATGAGCAGTTCTTC. Translated, it gives CASSFGGRYSYNEQFF.

This rearrangement joins TRBV4-1 to TRBJ1-2; D is unclear. Germline values: CDR1 MGHRA, CDR2 YSYEKL. The CDR3 runs 16 residues. V shed 4 bases and J shed 6 bases, with 21 bases lying between them. This chain's CDR3 is CASSREVGGRRDGYTF. CDR3 DNA sequence: TGCGCCAGCAGCCGCGAGGTGGGCGGACGGAGGGATGGCTACACCTTC.

V is TRBV20-1 and J is TRBJ1-2, with 7 bases that match TRBD1. The CDR3 contains 13 residues. Germline V lookup: CDR1 DFQATT, CDR2 SNEGSKA (reference sequence). Trimming at V came to 6 bases and at J to 5 bases, leaving 9 bases not matched to a gene. CDR3 in DNA: TGCAGTGCCAAGAACCAGGGGGGTTATGGCTACACCTTC. Its translation is CSAKNQGGYGYTF.

This chain links TRBV13 with TRBJ2-1, with TRBD2 matching 7 bases. This CDR3 contains 15 residues. The V and J ends lost 5 bases and 7 bases, in that order; junction bases with no gene match: 11. Germline CDR1 and CDR2: PRHDT and FYEKMQ (reference sequence). The CDR3 coding sequence is TGTGCCAGCAGCCTTGGGAGGGCCTCGGGGAATGAGCAGTTCTTC. It specifies CASSLGRASGNEQFF.

The chain links TRBV30 to TRBJ1-2, with no clear D. Trimming left V 5 bases short and J 8 bases short, with 15 bases between. The length of the CDR3 is 12 residues. Looked up from germline, CDR1 is GTSNPN and CDR2 is SVGIG (reference sequence). DNA for the CDR3: TGTGCCTGGTCCCGGGAAACGGGCGGCTACACCTTC. Protein product: CAWSRETGGYTF.

This rearrangement joins TRBV20-1 to TRBJ2-1; 8 bases match TRBD1. The CDR3 contains 18 residues. V was clipped by 3 bases and J by 3 bases; unmatched bases: 16. Germline V gives CDR1 DFQATT, CDR2 SNEGSKA (reference sequence). This CDR3 is CSASRTGTWGTGYNEQFF. CDR3 bases: TGCAGTGCTAGTAGGACAGGGACTTGGGGAACTGGCTACAATGAGCAGTTCTTC.

The CDR3 DNA reads as TGCAGCGTTGACACCAGGGATACGCAGTATTTT. It codes for CSVDTRDTQYF. The rearrangement links TRBV29-1 to TRBJ2-3; no firm D call. V was pared by 3 bases and J by 6 bases, with 7 bases between. This CDR3 comprises 11 residues. Germline V gene data show CDR1 as SQVTM and CDR2 as ANQGSEA.

This clonotype appeared a single time. The chain links TRBV7-2 to TRBJ1-1; D is uncertain. Germline V gene lookup returns CDR1 SGHTA and CDR2 FQGNSA. This CDR3 has 14 residues. The V gene lost 6 bases and the J gene lost 1 base, with 12 bases spanning the gap. CDR3 in DNA: TGTGCCAGCAGTGGTCATCCTACGAACACTGAAGCTTTCTTT. It is translated as CASSGHPTNTEAFF.

This rearrangement joins TRBV30 to TRBJ2-7, with TRBD2 matching 9 bases. J gave up 3 bases and V 2 bases, and 2 bases lay outside the gene matches. Germline V CDR1 and CDR2: GTSNPN, SVGIG (reference sequence). This CDR3 is 13 amino acids long. CDR3 sequence: CAWSPSGIYEQYF. The CDR3 DNA reads as TGTGCCTGGAGTCCTAGCGGGATCTACGAGCAGTACTTC.

The chain combines TRBV28 with TRBJ2-5; D call uncertain. The ends were cut back, 6 bases at V and 5 bases at J, with 16 bases in the middle. The V gene's germline CDR1 is MDHEN and CDR2 SYDVKM. The CDR3 loop spans 14 amino acids. CDR3 nucleotide sequence: TGTGCCAGCAGCCGGGCCGGCCGATGGGAGACCCAGTACTTC. Amino acid sequence: CASSRAGRWETQYF.

In its sample, this clonotype was seen once. V and J are TRBV24-1 and TRBJ1-2, with 10 bases fitting TRBD1. The V gene end was trimmed by 5 bases and the J gene end by 2 bases; junction bases not matched to a gene: 7. The CDR3 totals 16 residues. In germline, CDR1 is KGHDR, CDR2 SFDVKD. The chain's CDR3 is CATSGKPGQGNYGYTF. In DNA, the CDR3 is TGTGCCACCAGTGGAAAACCGGGACAGGGGAACTATGGCTACACCTTC.

V gene TRBV2 combines with J gene TRBJ1-2; 8 bases align to TRBD1. Germline V gives CDR1 SNHLY, CDR2 FYNNEI. The CDR3 consists of 14 residues. The junction had 3 bases not matched to a gene; V was cut back by 6 bases and J by 0 bases. CDR3 protein: CASRGRGPNYGYTF. The CDR3 DNA sequence: TGTGCCAGCAGGGGCAGGGGGCCTAACTATGGCTACACCTTC.

The V call is TRBV7-9, the J call TRBJ2-1, with TRBD2 as a possible D gene (5 bases). The CDR3 totals 13 residues. Trimming stripped 6 bases from V and 6 bases from J, with 12 bases between. Germline V gives CDR1 SEHNR, CDR2 FQNEAQ (reference sequence). Here the CDR3 reads CASRKPGINEQFF. The CDR3 DNA sequence: TGTGCCAGCAGAAAACCGGGGATCAATGAGCAGTTCTTC.

The chain uses TRBV2 and TRBJ2-1; D call uncertain. V shed 7 bases and J shed 0 bases, with 10 bases lying between them. Germline assignment: CDR1 SNHLY and CDR2 FYNNEI. CDR3 length: 14 amino acids. CDR3 sequence (DNA): TGTGCCAGCACCCGACGGAGCTCCTACAATGAGCAGTTCTTC. Encoded protein: CASTRRSSYNEQFF. The whole variable domain, remainder taken from reference TRBV2 and TRBJ2-1, is EPEVTQTPSHQVTQMGQEVILRCVPISNHLYFYWYRQILGQKVEFLVSFYNNEISEKSEIFDDQFSVERPDGSNFTLKIRSTKLEDSAMYFCASTRRSSYNEQFFGPGTRLTVL.

The chain recombines TRBV20-1 with TRBJ2-3; D is perhaps TRBD2 (5 bases). The ends were cut back, 0 bases at V and 5 bases at J, with 12 bases in the middle. Germline V lookup: CDR1 DFQATT, CDR2 SNEGSKA (reference sequence). This CDR3 comprises 14 residues. The chain's CDR3 is CSARDRGRGDTQYF. The DNA of the CDR3 is TGCAGTGCTAGAGATCGAGGGCGAGGAGATACGCAGTATTTT.

The chain combines TRBV15 with TRBJ1-1, with unresolved D. With 0 bases removed from V and 5 bases from J, the gap between germline ends came to 7 bases. The CDR3 has 13 residues. Per germline, CDR1 LNHNV and CDR2 YYDKDF (reference sequence). The CDR3: CATSRDSVTEAFF. For the CDR3, the DNA is TGTGCCACCAGCAGAGATTCGGTGACTGAAGCTTTCTTT.

The chain uses TRBV3-1 and TRBJ2-2; no clear D. The CDR3 consists of 13 residues. Germline loops: CDR1 LGHDT, CDR2 YNNKEL (reference sequence). V shed 2 bases and J shed 6 bases, with 7 bases lying between them. CDR3 bases: TGTGCCAGCAGCCAAATGGGCGCCGGGGAGCTGTTTTTT. Its protein is CASSQMGAGELFF.